The TCR beta chain described here comes from a study of OX40 agonist ivuxolimab in advanced cancers. Study overall: In this cohort, patients received ivuxolimab, an agonistic anti-OX40 (CD134) antibody. Treatment received earlier with anti-PD-1, anti-PD-L1 or anti-CTLA-4 agents was allowed, and over 35% had some.

The trim removed 6 bases at V and 4 bases at J, leaving 5 bases unmatched. The CDR3 contains 13 residues. The germline V gene has CDR1 SNHLY and CDR2 FYNNEI. The assay was immunoSEQ multiplex PCR, and TCRdb's table has in-frame clones only and misses some. The sample yields some 55,000 clones, 70% to 85% seen once. Concerning this clone: Its antigen remains unidentified.

The study's findings and limits: Low normalized T-cell clonal expansion was additionally recorded for some nonresponders. Specificity for antigen went undetermined in the expanded peripheral T cells.

The sequences come from CD4+ or CD8+ T cells sorted from blood, collected in a trial of the OX40 agonist ivuxolimab. The V gene is TRBV2, the J gene TRBJ2-7; TRBD2 matches 8 bases. This receptor was taken from an adult with an advanced solid tumor such as melanoma, head and neck, liver or kidney cancer. The CDR3: CASSREGRYEQYF. The CDR3 DNA follows: TGTGCCAGCAGCCGGGAGGGCAGATACGAGCAGTACTTC.